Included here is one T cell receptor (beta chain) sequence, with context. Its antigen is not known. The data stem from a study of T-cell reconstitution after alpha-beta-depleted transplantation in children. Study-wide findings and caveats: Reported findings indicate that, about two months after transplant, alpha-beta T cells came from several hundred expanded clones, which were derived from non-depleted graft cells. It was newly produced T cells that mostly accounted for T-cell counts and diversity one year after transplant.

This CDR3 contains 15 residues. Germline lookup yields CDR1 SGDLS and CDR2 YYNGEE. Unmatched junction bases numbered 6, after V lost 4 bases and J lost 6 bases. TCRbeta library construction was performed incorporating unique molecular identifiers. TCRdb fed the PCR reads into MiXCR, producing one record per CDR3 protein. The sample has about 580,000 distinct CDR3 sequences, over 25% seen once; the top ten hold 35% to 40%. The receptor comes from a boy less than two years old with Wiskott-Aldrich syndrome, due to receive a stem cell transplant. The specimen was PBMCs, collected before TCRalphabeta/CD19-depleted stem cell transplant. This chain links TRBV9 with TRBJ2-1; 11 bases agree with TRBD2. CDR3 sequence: CASSITSGSGNEQFF. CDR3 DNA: TGTGCCAGCAGCATAACTAGCGGGAGTGGCAATGAGCAGTTCTTC.